The clone carrying this T cell receptor (beta chain) was detected only a few times. The library was built from 400 to 500 ng RNA with molecular barcoded adaptors for alpha/delta and beta/gamma chains. TCRdb recomputed calls from the reads with MiXCR, one row per CDR3 protein. Of approximately 57,000 distinct CDR3 sequences in the sample, about 12% were seen once. This record comes from a study of read filtering for tumor transcriptome and immune sequencing. The sequence was obtained from a donor at least 40 years old with multiple myeloma. The sample was a population of CD138-negative cells sorted from bone marrow.

Here the CDR3 DNA reads TGTGCCAGCAGCAACCAGGGGGGCGCGGGCAAATCTGAAGCTTTCTTT. It is translated as CASSNQGGAGKSEAFF. This chain joins TRBV7-3 and TRBJ1-1; 7 nucleotides agree with TRBD1. Germline values: CDR1 SGHTA, CDR2 FQGTGA. This CDR3 has 16 residues. J lost 6 bases, V lost 5 bases, and 15 bases had no gene match.